A single sample is the source of the 20 T cell receptor beta chains below, sequenced in a study of OX40 agonist ivuxolimab in advanced cancers. The data were produced by immunoSEQ multiplex PCR, yet TCRdb's version contains in-frame clones alone and is incomplete. The profile covers 25,000 to 40,000 clones, with about 93% appearing a single time and about 4.3% taken by the ten largest. The starting material was CD4+ or CD8+ T cells sorted from blood, obtained in a trial of the OX40 agonist ivuxolimab. The receptors were gathered from an adult with an advanced solid tumor such as melanoma, head and neck, liver or kidney cancer.

The V call is TRBV9, the J call TRBJ2-1, with a weak D call TRBD2 (6 bases). Germline V CDR1 and CDR2: SGDLS, YYNGEE. V dropped 3 bases and J dropped 7 bases, with 11 bases sitting between them. CDR3 length: 13 amino acids. Here the CDR3 DNA reads TGTGCCAGCAGCGAGGGGACTGCAAATGAGCAGTTCTTC. Residues: CASSEGTANEQFF.

The chain combines TRBV5-1 with TRBJ1-2; TRBD1 is a possible D gene (6 bases). The CDR3 spans 15 residues. Trimming took 0 bases from V and 2 from J, leaving 11 bases between them. Germline V gives CDR1 SGHRS, CDR2 YFSETQ. The CDR3 sequence: CASSLGRGANYGYTF. DNA of the CDR3: TGCGCCAGCAGCTTGGGGCGGGGGGCCAACTATGGCTACACCTTC.

The V gene is TRBV11-2, the J gene TRBJ2-1; TRBD1 matches at 8 bases. This CDR3 comprises 17 residues. Germline CDR1 is SGHAT and CDR2 is FQNNGV. The trim removed 1 base at V and 4 bases at J, leaving 9 bases unmatched. The CDR3 is CASSLGLGTGPYNEQFF. CDR3 coding DNA: TGTGCCAGCAGCTTAGGTCTCGGGACAGGACCTTACAATGAGCAGTTCTTC.

CDR3 loop: CASSVDGGVGQPQHF. DNA of the CDR3: TGTGCCAGCAGCGTAGATGGCGGGGTCGGGCAGCCCCAGCATTTT. The J gene is TRBJ1-5, the V gene TRBV9; D uncertain. Trimming left V 0 bases short and J 7 bases short, with 14 bases between. Germline CDR1 is SGDLS and CDR2 is YYNGEE. This CDR3 is 15 amino acids long.

V is TRBV9 and J is TRBJ2-2; D gene unclear. Germline V gives CDR1 SGDLS, CDR2 YYNGEE. The CDR3 runs to 15 residues. V dropped 4 bases and J dropped 1 base, with 11 bases sitting between them. CDR3 sequence (DNA): TGTGCCAGCAGCCAGGCAACTCTGAACACCGGGGAGCTGTTTTTT. Amino acids: CASSQATLNTGELFF. Drawing the rest from reference TRBV9 and TRBJ2-2, the complete variable domain is DSGVTQTPKHLITATGQRVTLRCSPRSGDLSVYWYQQSLDQGLQFLIQYYNGEERAKGNILERFSAQQFPDLHSELNLSSLELGDSALYFCASSQATLNTGELFFGEGSRLTVL.

CDR3 loop: CASSQDSSYSPYEQFF. CDR3 nucleotide sequence: TGCGCCAGCAGCCAAGATTCATCTTACTCCCCCTATGAGCAGTTCTTC. The V gene is TRBV4-1, the J gene TRBJ2-1; no definite D call. Germline assignment: CDR1 MGHRA and CDR2 YSYEKL. CDR3 length: 16 amino acids. V lost 0 bases to trimming and J lost 8 bases, with 17 bases between them.

This clone appeared once. V and J are TRBV5-1 and TRBJ2-7; possible D gene TRBD1, 7 bases. Germline values: CDR1 SGHRS, CDR2 YFSETQ. V was shortened by 4 bases and J by 2 bases, with 13 bases between the two germline ends. CDR3 size: 14 residues. The CDR3 DNA is TGCGCCAGCAGCGGGGCGGGACAGACCTACGAGCAGTACTTC. It is translated as CASSGAGQTYEQYF.

The J gene is TRBJ2-7, the V gene TRBV28; TRBD2 is a possible D gene (6 bases). The CDR3 is 16 residues long. The V end was cut by 5 bases, the J end by 2 bases, with 19 bases between. Germline V gene data show CDR1 as MDHEN and CDR2 as SYDVKM. CDR3 DNA sequence: TGTGCCAGCAGTGAGCGGGCCCAGGGACCAACCTACGAGCAGTACGTC. Amino acids: CASSERAQGPTYEQYV.

This clone was found once. The rearrangement links TRBV27 to TRBJ2-7, with 12 bases identical to TRBD2. CDR3 length equals 18 residues. CDR1 and CDR2 (germline): MNHEY, SMNVEV (reference sequence). V trimming: 5 bases; J trimming: 1 base; junction bases outside the gene matches: 12. Here the CDR3 DNA reads TGTGCCAGCAGTCCCTCGACTAGCGGGGGTATGTTTTCCTACGAGCAGTACGTC. It is translated as CASSPSTSGGMFSYEQYV.

This chain uses TRBV2 with TRBJ2-7, with 8 bases aligning to TRBD1. Per the germline V gene, CDR1 is SNHLY and CDR2 is FYNNEI. Germline trimming cut 4 bases from V and 5 bases from J; bases unmatched to any gene: 7. This CDR3 is built from 14 residues. CDR3 residues: CASSGTGTPHEQYV. In DNA, the CDR3 is TGTGCCAGCAGTGGGACAGGGACTCCCCACGAGCAGTACGTC.

The chain combines TRBV28 with TRBJ1-1; 8 bases line up with TRBD1. The germline CDR1 and CDR2 sequences are MDHEN and SYDVKM. The CDR3 covers 14 residues. The J segment lost 3 bases and the V segment lost 3 bases, leaving 3 bases of the junction unmatched. The DNA of the CDR3 is TGTGCCAGCAGTTTCAGGGGGCTGGACACTGAAGCTTTCTTT. Residues: CASSFRGLDTEAFF.

The V gene is TRBV4-1, the J gene TRBJ1-5, with D hard to call. The V end was cut by 4 bases, the J end by 2 bases, with 12 bases between. The V gene's germline CDR1 is MGHRA and CDR2 YSYEKL. This CDR3 spans 15 amino acids. The chain's CDR3 is CASSPWFSGNQPQHF. The CDR3 DNA reads TGCGCCAGCAGCCCATGGTTTTCAGGCAATCAGCCCCAGCATTTT.

The chain joins TRBV6-1 to TRBJ2-7, with 7 bases identical to TRBD1. CDR3 length: 15 residues. The V gene's germline CDR1 is MNHNS and CDR2 SASEGT. The junction had 6 bases not matched to a gene; V was cut back by 4 bases and J by 0 bases. In DNA, the CDR3 is TGTGCCAGCAGTGCCCGGGACAGAGGCTCCTACGAGCAGTACTTC. Amino acids: CASSARDRGSYEQYF.

The rearrangement links TRBV27 to TRBJ1-2; TRBD1 matches 9 bases. This CDR3 region has 15 residues. Germline CDR1 and CDR2: MNHEY and SMNVEV (reference sequence). V dropped 4 bases and J dropped 4; count of bases not matched to a gene: 7. The CDR3 DNA follows: TGTGCCAGCAGTTCCCACAGGGGGCGAAGCTATGGCTACACCTTC. It encodes CASSSHRGRSYGYTF.

This clone was seen a single time. V usage is TRBV4-1 and J usage is TRBJ1-5, with TRBD1 as a possible D gene (6 bases). Germline values: CDR1 MGHRA, CDR2 YSYEKL. The CDR3 consists of 15 residues. Trimming left V 1 base short and J 7 bases short, with 14 bases between. Here the CDR3 DNA reads TGCGCCAGCAGCCAAGGCAGGACAGACGGGCAGCCCCAGCATTTT. It yields the protein CASSQGRTDGQPQHF.

The gene calls are TRBV7-8 and TRBJ1-1, with unresolved D. The CDR3 has 14 residues. V was trimmed by 5 bases and J by 0 bases, leaving 10 bases between them. The germline V gene encodes CDR1 SGHVS and CDR2 FQNEAQ. The CDR3 sequence: CASSTRGMNTEAFF. The DNA for the CDR3 is TGTGCCAGCAGCACCCGGGGTATGAACACTGAAGCTTTCTTT.

CDR3 DNA: TGTGCCACCAGCAGAGATCTGGGGAGCAATCAGCCCCAGCATTTT. Translating it yields CATSRDLGSNQPQHF. The rearrangement links TRBV15 to TRBJ1-5; D call uncertain. The V gene lost 0 bases and the J gene lost 1 base, with 7 bases spanning the gap. The CDR3 covers 15 residues. CDR1 is LNHNV and CDR2 is YYDKDF in the germline V gene (reference sequence).

The rearrangement uses TRBV9 and TRBJ2-7; 12 bases map to TRBD2. The V segment lost 2 bases and the J segment 3 bases; nucleotides outside the gene matches: 0. Germline assignment: CDR1 SGDLS and CDR2 YYNGEE. This CDR3 comprises 14 residues. For the CDR3, the DNA is TGTGCCAGCAGCGTGGGACTAGCGGGCTACGAGCAGTACTTC. It yields the protein CASSVGLAGYEQYF.

This chain joins TRBV7-9 and TRBJ1-4; perhaps TRBD1 as D (5 bases). CDR1 and CDR2 from the germline V gene are SEHNR and FQNEAQ (reference sequence). Deletions cut 5 bases from V and 3 bases from J, with 13 bases between. The CDR3 runs to 15 residues. The CDR3 region has the DNA TGTGCCAGCAGCAGACCCGGGGCTGCTAATGAAAAACTGTTTTTT. This encodes CASSRPGAANEKLFF.

The gene calls are TRBV27 and TRBJ2-2; 9 bases match TRBD2. The CDR3 totals 14 residues. Germline V gene sequence: CDR1 MNHEY, CDR2 SMNVEV (reference sequence). The V segment lost 10 bases and the J segment 6 bases; nucleotides outside the gene matches: 9. The CDR3 is CATCSGSSAGELFF. The CDR3 nucleotides read TGTGCCACTTGTAGCGGGAGTTCGGCCGGGGAGCTGTTTTTT.